This TCR beta chain comes out of a study of spatial heterogeneity in lung cancer. In the study overall: Each time, sequencing found more beta-chain sequences than alpha-chain sequences. Across the raw uncorrected reads, a unique TCR and UMI combination was observed, on average, more than ten times.

Trimming pared 2 bases from V and 0 bases from J, leaving 17 bases between. The CDR3 has 18 amino acids. The sample's time point: sample taken at primary tumor resection. Unsorted whole RNA samples from tumor, nontumor lung or frozen PBMC were sequenced. The donor population consisted of some 72 patients with untreated, early-stage non-small cell lung cancer. Every TCR cDNA molecule bore a unique molecular identifier. TCRdb reprocessed the 5' RACE reads with MiXCR, giving one entry per CDR3 protein. The repertoire holds more than 80,000 distinct CDR3 sequences, with roughly 12% as singletons. The rearrangement uses TRBV23-1 and TRBJ1-3; D is uncertain. TRBV23-1 is placed among ORFs of uncertain function. This specimen consisted of PBMCs, obtained at surgery. The sequence was collected from a male donor with early-stage non-small cell lung cancer. The CDR3 is CASSQAESQVFSGNTIYF. In DNA form, the CDR3 reads TGCGCCAGCAGTCAAGCGGAGTCTCAGGTCTTCTCTGGAAACACCATATATTTT.